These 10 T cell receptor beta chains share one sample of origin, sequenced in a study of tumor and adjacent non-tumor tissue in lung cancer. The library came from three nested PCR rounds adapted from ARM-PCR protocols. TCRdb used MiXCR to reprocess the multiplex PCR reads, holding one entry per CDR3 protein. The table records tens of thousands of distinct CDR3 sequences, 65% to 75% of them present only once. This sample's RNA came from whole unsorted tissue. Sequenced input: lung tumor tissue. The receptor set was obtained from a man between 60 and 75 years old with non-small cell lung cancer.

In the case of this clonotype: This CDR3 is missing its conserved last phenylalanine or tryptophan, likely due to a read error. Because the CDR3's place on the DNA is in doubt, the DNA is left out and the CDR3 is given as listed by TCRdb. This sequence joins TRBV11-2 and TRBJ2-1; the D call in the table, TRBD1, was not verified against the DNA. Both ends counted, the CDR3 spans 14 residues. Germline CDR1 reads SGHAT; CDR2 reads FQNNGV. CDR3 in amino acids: CASSPQGGFDEQSY.

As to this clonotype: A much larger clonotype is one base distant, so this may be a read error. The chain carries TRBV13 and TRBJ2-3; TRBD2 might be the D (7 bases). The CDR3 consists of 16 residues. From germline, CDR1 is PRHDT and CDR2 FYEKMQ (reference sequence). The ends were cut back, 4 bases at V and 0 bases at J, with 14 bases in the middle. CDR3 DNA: TGTGCCAGCAGCTCCCCGGCGGGGGCGAGCACAGATACGCAGTATTTT. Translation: CASSSPAGASTDTQYF.

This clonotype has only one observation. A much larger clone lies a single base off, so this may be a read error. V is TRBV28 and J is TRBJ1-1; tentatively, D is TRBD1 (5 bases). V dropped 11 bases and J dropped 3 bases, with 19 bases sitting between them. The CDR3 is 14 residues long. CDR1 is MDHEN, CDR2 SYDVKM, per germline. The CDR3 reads CAGTPPQVYTEAFF. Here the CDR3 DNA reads TGTGCCGGCACCCCGCCACAGGTATACACTGAAGCTTTCTTT. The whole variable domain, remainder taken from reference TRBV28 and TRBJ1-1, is DVKVTQSSRYLVKRTGEKVFLECVQDMDHENMFWYRQDPGLGLRLIYFSYDVKMKEKGDIPEGYSVSREKKERFSLILESASTNQTSMYLCAGTPPQVYTEAFFGQGTRLTVV.

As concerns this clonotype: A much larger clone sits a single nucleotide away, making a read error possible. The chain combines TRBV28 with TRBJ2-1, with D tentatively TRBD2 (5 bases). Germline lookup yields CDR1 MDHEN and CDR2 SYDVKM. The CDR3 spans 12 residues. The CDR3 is CATTAGFNEKFF. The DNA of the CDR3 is TGTGCCACCACGGCGGGCTTCAATGAGAAGTTCTTC.

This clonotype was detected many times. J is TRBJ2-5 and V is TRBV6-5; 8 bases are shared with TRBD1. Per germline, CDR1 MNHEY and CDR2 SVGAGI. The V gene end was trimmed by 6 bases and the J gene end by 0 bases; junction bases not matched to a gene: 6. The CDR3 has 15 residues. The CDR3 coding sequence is TGTGCCAGCAGGGCCGACAGGGGATACCAAGAGACCCAGTACTTC. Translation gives CASRADRGYQETQYF.

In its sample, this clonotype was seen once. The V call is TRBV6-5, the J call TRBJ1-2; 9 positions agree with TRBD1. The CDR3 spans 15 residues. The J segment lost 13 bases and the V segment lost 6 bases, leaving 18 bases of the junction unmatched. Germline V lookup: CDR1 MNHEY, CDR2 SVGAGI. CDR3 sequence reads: CASSGGTGRNYCCTF. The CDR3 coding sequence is TGTGCCAGCAGCGGGGGGACAGGGAGGAACTATTGCTGCACCTTC.

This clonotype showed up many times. CDR3 sequence reads: CAASSGLSDTQYF. The CDR3 coding sequence is TGCGCCGCTTCGAGCGGCTTATCAGATACGCAGTATTTT. V is TRBV5-1 and J is TRBJ2-3, with D possibly matching TRBD2 (5 bases). CDR3 length equals 13 residues. Germline V gene lookup returns CDR1 SGHRS and CDR2 YFSETQ. Trimming left V 10 bases short and J 4 bases short, with 16 bases between.

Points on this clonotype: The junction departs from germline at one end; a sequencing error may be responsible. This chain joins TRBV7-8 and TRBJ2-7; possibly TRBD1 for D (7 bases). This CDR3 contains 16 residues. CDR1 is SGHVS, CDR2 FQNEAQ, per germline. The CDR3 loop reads CASSSRRQGGSYKQYF. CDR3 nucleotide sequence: TGTGCCAGCAGCTCCCGCCGGCAGGGGGGCTCCTACAAGCAGTACTTC.

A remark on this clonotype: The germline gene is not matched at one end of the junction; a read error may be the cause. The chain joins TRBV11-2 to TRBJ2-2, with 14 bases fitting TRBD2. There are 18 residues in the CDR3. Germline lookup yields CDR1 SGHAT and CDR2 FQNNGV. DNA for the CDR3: TGTGCCAGCAGCTCGGGACTAGCGGGAGCGACTAGCACCGTGGAGCTGTTTTTT. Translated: CASSSGLAGATSTVELFF. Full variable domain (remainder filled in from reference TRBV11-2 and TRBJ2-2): EAGVAQSPRYKIIEKRQSVAFWCNPISGHATLYWYQQILGQGPKLLIQFQNNGVVDDSQLPKDRFSAERLKGVDSTLKIQPAKLEDSAVYLCASSSGLAGATSTVELFFGEGSRLTVL.

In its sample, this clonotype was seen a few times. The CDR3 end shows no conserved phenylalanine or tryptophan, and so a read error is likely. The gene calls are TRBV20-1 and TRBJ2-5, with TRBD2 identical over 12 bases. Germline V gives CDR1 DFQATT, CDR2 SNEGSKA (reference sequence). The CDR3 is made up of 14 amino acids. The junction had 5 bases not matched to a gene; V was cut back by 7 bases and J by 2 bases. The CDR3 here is CSVTSGRPQETQYV. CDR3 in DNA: TGCAGTGTTACTAGCGGGAGGCCACAAGAGACCCAGTACGTC.